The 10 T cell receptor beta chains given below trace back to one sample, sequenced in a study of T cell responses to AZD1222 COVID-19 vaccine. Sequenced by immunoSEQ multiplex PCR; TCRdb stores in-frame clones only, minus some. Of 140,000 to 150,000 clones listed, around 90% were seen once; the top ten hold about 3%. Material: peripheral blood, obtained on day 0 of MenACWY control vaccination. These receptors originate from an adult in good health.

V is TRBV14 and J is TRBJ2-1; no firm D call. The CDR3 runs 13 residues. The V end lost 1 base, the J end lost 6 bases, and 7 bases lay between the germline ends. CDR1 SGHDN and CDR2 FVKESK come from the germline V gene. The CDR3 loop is CASSQVISNEQFF. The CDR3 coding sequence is TGTGCCAGCAGCCAAGTAATAAGCAATGAGCAGTTCTTC.

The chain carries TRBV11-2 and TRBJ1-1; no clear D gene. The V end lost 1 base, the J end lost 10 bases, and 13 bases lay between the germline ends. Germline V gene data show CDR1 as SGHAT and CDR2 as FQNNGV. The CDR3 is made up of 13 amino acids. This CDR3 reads CASSLAPPKGAFF. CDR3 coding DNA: TGTGCCAGCAGCTTAGCCCCCCCGAAGGGAGCTTTCTTT.

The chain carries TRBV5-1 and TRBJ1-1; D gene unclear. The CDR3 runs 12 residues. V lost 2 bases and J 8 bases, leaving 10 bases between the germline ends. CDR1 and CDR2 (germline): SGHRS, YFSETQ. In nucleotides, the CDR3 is TGCGCCAGCAGCTTATCCCGGGAAGAAGCTTTCTTT. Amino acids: CASSLSREEAFF.

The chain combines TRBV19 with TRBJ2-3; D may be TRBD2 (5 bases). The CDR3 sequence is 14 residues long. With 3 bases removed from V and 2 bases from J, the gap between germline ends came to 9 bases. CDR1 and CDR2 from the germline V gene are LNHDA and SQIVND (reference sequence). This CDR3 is CASSIKRFTDTQYF. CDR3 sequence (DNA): TGTGCCAGTAGTATTAAGCGGTTCACAGATACGCAGTATTTT.

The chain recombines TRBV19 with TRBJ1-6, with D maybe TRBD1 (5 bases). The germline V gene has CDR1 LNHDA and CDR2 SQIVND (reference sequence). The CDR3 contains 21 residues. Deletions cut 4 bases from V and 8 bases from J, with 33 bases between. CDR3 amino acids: CASSTNPGRGGHVHVHSPLHF. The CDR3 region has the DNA TGTGCCAGTAGTACAAACCCCGGCCGGGGTGGACATGTCCATGTTCATTCACCCCTCCACTTT. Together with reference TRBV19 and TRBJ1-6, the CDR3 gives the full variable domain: DGGITQSPKYLFRKEGQNVTLSCEQNLNHDAMYWYRQDPGQGLRLIYYSQIVNDFQKGDIAEGYSVSREKKESFPLTVTSAQKNPTAFYLCASSTNPGRGGHVHVHSPLHFGNGTRLTVT.

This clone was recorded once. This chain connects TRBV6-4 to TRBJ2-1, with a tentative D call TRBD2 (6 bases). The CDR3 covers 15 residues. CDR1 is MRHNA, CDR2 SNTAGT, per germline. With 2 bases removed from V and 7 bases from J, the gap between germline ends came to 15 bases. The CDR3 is CASSDGPTGGNEQFF. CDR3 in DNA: TGTGCCAGCAGTGACGGACCGACTGGGGGGAATGAGCAGTTCTTC.

The CDR3 nucleotides are TGTGCCATCAATTCTCAGGGCAGCTCCTACGAGCAGTACTTC. Residues: CAINSQGSSYEQYF. This chain links TRBV10-3 with TRBJ2-7; tentative D call: TRBD1 (5 bases). V was shortened by 7 bases and J by 0 bases, with 13 bases between the two germline ends. Germline assignment: CDR1 ENHRY and CDR2 SYGVKD. This CDR3 is 14 amino acids long.

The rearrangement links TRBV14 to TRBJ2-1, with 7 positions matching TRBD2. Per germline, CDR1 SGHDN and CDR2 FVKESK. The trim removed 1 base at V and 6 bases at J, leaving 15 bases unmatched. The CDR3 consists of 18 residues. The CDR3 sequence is CASSQVFPTSQAANEQFF. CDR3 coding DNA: TGTGCCAGCAGCCAAGTATTCCCGACTAGCCAGGCGGCCAATGAGCAGTTCTTC.

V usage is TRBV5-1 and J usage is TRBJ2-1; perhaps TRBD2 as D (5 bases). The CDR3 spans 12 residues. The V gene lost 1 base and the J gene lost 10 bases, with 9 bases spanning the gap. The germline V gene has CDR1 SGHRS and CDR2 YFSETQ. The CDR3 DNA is TGCGCCAGCAGCTTGTACGGGGTCGAGCAGTTCTTC. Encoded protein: CASSLYGVEQFF.

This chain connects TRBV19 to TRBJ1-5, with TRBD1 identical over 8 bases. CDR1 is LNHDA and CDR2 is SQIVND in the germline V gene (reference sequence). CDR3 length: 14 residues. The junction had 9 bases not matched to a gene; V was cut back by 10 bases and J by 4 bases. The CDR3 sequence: CATGDRRNNQPQHF. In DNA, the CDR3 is TGTGCCACCGGGGACAGGCGAAATAATCAGCCCCAGCATTTT.